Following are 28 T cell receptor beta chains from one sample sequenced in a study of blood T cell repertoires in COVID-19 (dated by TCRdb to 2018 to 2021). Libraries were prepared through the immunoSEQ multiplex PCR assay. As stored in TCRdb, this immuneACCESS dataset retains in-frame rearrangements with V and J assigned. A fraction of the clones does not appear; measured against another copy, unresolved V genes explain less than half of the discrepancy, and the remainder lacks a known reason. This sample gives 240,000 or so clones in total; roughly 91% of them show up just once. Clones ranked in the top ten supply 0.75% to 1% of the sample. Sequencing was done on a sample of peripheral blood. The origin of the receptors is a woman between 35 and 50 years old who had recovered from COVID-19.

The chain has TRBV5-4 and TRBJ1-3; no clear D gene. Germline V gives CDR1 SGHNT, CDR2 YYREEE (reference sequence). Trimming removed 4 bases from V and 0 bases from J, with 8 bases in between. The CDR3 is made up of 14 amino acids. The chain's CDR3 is CASSSYSSGNTIYF. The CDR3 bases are TGTGCCAGCAGCAGTTACAGCTCTGGAAACACCATATATTTT.

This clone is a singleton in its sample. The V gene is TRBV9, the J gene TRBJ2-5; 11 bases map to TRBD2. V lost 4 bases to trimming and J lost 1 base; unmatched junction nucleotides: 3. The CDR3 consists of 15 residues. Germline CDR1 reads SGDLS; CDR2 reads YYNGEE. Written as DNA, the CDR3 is TGTGCCAGCAGCCCAGGGACTAGCGGCCAAGAGACCCAGTACTTC. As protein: CASSPGTSGQETQYF. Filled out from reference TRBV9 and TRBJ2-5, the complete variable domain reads DSGVTQTPKHLITATGQRVTLRCSPRSGDLSVYWYQQSLDQGLQFLIQYYNGEERAKGNILERFSAQQFPDLHSELNLSSLELGDSALYFCASSPGTSGQETQYFGPGTRLLVL.

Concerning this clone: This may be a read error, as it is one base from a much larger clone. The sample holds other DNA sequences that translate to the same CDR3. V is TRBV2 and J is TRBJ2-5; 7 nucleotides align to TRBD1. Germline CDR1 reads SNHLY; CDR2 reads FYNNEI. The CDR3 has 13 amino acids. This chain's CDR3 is CATLRTGEETQYF. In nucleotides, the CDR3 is TGTGCCACCCTGCGGACAGGAGAAGAAACCCAGTACTTC.

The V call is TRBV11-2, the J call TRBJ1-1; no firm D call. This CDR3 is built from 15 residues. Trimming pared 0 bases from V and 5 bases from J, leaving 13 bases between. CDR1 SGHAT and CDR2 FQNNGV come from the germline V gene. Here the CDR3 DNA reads TGTGCCAGCAGCTTAGAGGTAGCCAGACTAACTGAAGCTTTCTTT. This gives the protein CASSLEVARLTEAFF.

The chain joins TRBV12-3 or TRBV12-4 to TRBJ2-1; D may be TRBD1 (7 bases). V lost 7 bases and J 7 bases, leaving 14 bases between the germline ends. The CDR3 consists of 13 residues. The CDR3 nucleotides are TGTGCCAGCACCCCGTCAGGGGGGAATGAGCAGTTCTTC. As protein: CASTPSGGNEQFF.

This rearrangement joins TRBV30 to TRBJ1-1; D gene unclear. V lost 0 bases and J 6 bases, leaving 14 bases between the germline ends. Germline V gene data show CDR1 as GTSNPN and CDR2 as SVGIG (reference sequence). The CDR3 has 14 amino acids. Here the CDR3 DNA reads TGTGCCTGGAGTGTAGGGAGAGTACGAGCTGAAGCTTTCTTT. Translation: CAWSVGRVRAEAFF.

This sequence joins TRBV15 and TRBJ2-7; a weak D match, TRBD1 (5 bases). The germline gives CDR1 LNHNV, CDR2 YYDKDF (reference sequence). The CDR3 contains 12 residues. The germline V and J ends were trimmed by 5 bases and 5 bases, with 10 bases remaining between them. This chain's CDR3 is CATSGRQNEQYF. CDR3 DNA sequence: TGTGCCACCAGCGGAAGACAGAACGAGCAGTACTTC.

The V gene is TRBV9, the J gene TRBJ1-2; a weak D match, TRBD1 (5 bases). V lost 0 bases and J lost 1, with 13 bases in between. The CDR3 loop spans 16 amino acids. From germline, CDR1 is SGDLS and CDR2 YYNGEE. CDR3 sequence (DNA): TGTGCCAGCAGCGTAGGAGGTTGGGGGGATAACTATGGCTACACCTTC. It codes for CASSVGGWGDNYGYTF.

The DNA of the CDR3 is TGTGCCAGCAGTGAGTCCCTGGGGCCAGGATTCTATGGCTACACCTTC. It specifies CASSESLGPGFYGYTF. The chain uses TRBV25-1 and TRBJ1-2; TRBD1 might be the D (5 bases). The CDR3 extends over 16 amino acids. The ends were cut back, 3 bases at V and 4 bases at J, with 18 bases in the middle. Looked up from germline, CDR1 is MGHDK and CDR2 is SYGVNS.

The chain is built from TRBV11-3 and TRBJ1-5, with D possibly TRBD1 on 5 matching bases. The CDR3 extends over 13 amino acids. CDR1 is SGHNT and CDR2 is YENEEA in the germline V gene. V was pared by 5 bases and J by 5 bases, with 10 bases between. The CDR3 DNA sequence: TGTGCCAGCAGCGAAGACAGCCATCAGCCCCAGCATTTT. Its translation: CASSEDSHQPQHF.

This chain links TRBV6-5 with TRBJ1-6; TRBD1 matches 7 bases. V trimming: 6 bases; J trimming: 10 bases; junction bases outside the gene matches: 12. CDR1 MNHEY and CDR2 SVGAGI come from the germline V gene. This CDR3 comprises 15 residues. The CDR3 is CASRQTTGVGSPLHF. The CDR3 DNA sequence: TGTGCCAGCAGACAAACTACAGGGGTTGGATCACCCCTCCACTTT.

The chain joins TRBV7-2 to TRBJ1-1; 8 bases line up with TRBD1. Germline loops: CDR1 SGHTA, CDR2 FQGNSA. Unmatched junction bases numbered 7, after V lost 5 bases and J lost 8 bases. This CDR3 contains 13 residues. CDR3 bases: TGTGCCAGCAGCCCCCGGACAGGGACCGAAGCTTTCTTT. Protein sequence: CASSPRTGTEAFF.

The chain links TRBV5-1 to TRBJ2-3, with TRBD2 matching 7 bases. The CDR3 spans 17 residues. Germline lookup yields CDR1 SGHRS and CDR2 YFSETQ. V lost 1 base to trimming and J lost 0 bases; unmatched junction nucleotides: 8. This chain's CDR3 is CASSLWAGGGSTDTQYF. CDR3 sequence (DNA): TGCGCCAGCAGCTTGTGGGCCGGCGGGGGAAGCACAGATACGCAGTATTTT.

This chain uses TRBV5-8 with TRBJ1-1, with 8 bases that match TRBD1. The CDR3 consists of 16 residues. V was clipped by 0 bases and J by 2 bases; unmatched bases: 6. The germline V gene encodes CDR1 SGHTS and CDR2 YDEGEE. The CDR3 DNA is TGTGCCAGCAGCTTGGCGACAGGGGCCCGTAACACTGAAGCTTTCTTT. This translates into CASSLATGARNTEAFF.

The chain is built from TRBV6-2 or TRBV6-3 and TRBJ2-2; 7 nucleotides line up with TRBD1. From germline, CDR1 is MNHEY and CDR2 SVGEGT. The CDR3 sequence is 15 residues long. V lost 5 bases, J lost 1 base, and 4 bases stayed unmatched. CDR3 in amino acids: CASSTQGRNTGELFF. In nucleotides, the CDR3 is TGTGCCAGCAGTACACAGGGGCGGAACACCGGGGAGCTGTTTTTT.

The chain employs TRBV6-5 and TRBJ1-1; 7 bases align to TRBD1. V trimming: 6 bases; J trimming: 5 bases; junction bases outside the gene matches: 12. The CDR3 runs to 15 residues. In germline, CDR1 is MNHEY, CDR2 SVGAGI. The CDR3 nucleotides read TGTGCCAGCAGCCAACAAGACAGGGCCCGGACTGAAGCTTTCTTT. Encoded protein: CASSQQDRARTEAFF.

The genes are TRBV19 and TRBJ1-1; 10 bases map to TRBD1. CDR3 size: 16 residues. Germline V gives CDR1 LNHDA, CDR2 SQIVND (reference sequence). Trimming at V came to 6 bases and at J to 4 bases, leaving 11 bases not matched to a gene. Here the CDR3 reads CASSPRGGTGVTEAFF. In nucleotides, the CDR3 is TGTGCCAGTAGCCCCAGGGGTGGGACAGGGGTCACTGAAGCTTTCTTT.

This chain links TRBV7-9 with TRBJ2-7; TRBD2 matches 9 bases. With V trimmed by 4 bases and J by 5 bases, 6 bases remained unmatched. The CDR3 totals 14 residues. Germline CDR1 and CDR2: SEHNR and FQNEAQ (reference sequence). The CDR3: CASSSLAGADEQYF. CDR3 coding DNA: TGTGCCAGCAGCTCGTTAGCGGGAGCCGACGAGCAGTACTTC. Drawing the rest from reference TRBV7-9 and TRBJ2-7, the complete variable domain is DTGVSQNPRHKITKRGQNVTFRCDPISEHNRLYWYRQTLGQGPEFLTYFQNEAQLEKSRLLSDRFSAERPKGSFSTLEIQRTEQGDSAMYLCASSSLAGADEQYFGPGTRLTVT.

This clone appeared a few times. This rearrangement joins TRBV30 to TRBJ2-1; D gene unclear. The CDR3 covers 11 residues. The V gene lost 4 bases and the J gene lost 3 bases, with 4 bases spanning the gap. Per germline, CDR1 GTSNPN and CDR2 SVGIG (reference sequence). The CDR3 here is CAWTVYNEQFF. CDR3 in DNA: TGTGCCTGGACCGTCTACAATGAGCAGTTCTTC.

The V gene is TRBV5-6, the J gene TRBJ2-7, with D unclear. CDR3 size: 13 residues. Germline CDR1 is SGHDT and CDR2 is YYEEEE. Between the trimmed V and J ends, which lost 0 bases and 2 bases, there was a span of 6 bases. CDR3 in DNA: TGTGCCAGCAGCTTGGATCCCGCCTACGAGCAGTACTTC. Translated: CASSLDPAYEQYF.

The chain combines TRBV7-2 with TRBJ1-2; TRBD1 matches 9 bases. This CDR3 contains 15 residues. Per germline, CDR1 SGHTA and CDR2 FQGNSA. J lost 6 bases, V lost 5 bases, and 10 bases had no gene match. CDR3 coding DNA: TGTGCCAGCAGCACCCAAGGGACAGGGAAGAATGGCTACACCTTC. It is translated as CASSTQGTGKNGYTF.

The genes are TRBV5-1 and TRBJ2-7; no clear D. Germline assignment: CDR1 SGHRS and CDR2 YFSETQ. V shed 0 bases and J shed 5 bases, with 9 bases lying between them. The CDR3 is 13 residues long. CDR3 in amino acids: CASSLDPGDEQYV. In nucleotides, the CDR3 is TGCGCCAGCAGCTTGGACCCTGGAGACGAGCAGTACGTC.

CDR3 sequence reads: CASSPPGGRGLQETQYF. The CDR3 DNA reads TGTGCCAGCTCACCACCGGGGGGCAGGGGGCTTCAAGAGACCCAGTACTTC. The rearrangement uses TRBV18 and TRBJ2-5, with 8 nucleotides matching TRBD1. V was clipped by 0 bases and J by 2 bases; unmatched bases: 8. Germline V CDR1 and CDR2: KGHSH, LQKENI. CDR3 length: 17 amino acids.

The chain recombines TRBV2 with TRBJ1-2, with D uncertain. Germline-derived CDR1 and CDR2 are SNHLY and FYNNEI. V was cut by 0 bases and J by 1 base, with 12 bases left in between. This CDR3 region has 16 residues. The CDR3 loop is CASSEALTVYNYGYTF. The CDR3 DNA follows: TGTGCCAGCAGTGAAGCGCTAACAGTGTATAACTATGGCTACACCTTC.

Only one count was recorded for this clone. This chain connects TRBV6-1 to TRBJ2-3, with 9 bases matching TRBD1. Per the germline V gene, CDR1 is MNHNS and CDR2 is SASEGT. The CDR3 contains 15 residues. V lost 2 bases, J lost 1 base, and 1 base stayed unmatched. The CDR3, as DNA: TGTGCCAGCAGTGAAACAGGGGGCCGCACAGATACGCAGTATTTT. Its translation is CASSETGGRTDTQYF.

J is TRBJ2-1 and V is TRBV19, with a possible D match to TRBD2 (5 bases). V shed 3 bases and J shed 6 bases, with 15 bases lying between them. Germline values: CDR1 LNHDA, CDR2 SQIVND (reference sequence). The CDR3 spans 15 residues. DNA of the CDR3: TGTGCCAGTAGTATGGCTCTTTGGACTTCCAATGAGCAGTTCTTC. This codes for CASSMALWTSNEQFF.

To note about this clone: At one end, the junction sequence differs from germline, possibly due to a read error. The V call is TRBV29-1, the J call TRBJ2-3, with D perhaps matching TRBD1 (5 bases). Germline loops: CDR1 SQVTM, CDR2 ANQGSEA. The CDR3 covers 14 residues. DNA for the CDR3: TGCAGCGTTGAAGATCGGGCGGAGACAGTTACGCAGTATTTT. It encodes CSVEDRAETVTQYF.

The DNA for the CDR3 is TGTGCCAGCAGCCCGACTAGTCCCCCCTACGAGCAGTACTTC. Protein product: CASSPTSPPYEQYF. This sequence joins TRBV6-2 or TRBV6-3 and TRBJ2-7; D is possibly TRBD2 (6 bases). Germline CDR1 and CDR2: MNHEY and SVGEGT. The CDR3 consists of 14 residues. The V gene lost 6 bases and the J gene lost 2 bases, with 14 bases spanning the gap.